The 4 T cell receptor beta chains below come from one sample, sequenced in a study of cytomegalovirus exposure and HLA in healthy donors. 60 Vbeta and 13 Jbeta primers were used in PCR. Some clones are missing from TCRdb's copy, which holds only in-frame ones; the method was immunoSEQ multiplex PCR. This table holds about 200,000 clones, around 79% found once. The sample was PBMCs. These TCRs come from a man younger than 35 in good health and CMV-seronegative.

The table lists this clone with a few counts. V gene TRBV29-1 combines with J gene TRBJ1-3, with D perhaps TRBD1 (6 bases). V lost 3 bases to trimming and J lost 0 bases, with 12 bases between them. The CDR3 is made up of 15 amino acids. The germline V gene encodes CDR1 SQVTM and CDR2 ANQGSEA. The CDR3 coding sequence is TGCAGCGTTGAGAAAGGGGGAGACTCTGGAAACACCATATATTTT. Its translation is CSVEKGGDSGNTIYF. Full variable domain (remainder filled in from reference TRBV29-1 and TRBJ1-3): SAVISQKPSRDICQRGTSLTIQCQVDSQVTMMFWYRQQPGQSLTLIATANQGSEATYESGFVIDKFPISRPNLTFSTLTVSNMSPEDSSIYLCSVEKGGDSGNTIYFGEGSWLTVV.

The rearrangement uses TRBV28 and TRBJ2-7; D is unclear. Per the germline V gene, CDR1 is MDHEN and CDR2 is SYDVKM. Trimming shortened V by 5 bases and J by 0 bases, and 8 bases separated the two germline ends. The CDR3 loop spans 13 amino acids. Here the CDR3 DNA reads TGTGCCAGCAGTCCTGACAACTCCTACGAGCAGTACTTC. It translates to CASSPDNSYEQYF.

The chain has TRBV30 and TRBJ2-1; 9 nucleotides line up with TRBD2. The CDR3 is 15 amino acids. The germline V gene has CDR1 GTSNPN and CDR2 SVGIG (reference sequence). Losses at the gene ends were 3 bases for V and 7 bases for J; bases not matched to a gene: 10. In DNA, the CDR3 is TGTGCCTGGAGAGCATCTGGACTAGCGACGAATGAGCAGTTCTTC. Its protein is CAWRASGLATNEQFF.

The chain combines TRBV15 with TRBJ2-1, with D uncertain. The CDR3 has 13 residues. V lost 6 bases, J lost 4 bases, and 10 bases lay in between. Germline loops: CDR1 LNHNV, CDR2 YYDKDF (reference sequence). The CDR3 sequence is CATSWAQYNEQFF. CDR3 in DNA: TGTGCCACCAGTTGGGCGCAGTACAATGAGCAGTTCTTC.